This record covers a single T cell receptor (beta chain). Per the authors' pipeline: The authors estimated nucleated cell counts from reference gene primer amplification. Assay used: immunoSEQ multiplex PCR; TCRdb lists only in-frame clones, some missing. That table supplies the V and J calls and clone size; D and trimming were determined from the DNA. The sample lists about 530,000 clones, about 88% occurring once. The entry originates in a study of blood T cell repertoires in COVID-19. Study details: Samples representing acute and convalescent COVID-19 were sourced from the United States, Italy and Spain. From T cells, B-cell-depleted T cells, or PBMCs came the material, which was cDNA or gDNA.

Followed over time, Seattle patients had been enrolled while infection was active. Trimming stripped 7 bases from V and 7 bases from J, with 14 bases between. Germline V gene data show CDR1 as LNHDA and CDR2 as SQIVND (reference sequence). This CDR3 has 13 amino acids. J is TRBJ2-4 and V is TRBV19; TRBD2 is a possible D gene (6 bases). The sample taken for sequencing was peripheral blood. The clonotype originates from a woman aged 50 to 60 with COVID-19, enrolled during active disease. CDR3 sequence: CASTSRGVNIQYF. The CDR3 nucleotides read TGTGCCAGTACCTCGCGCGGGGTGAACATTCAGTACTTC.